The 2 T cell receptor beta chains presented below share a single source sample, sequenced in a study of cytomegalovirus exposure and HLA in healthy donors. PCR primers comprised 60 Vbeta and 13 Jbeta primers. The assay was immunoSEQ multiplex PCR, and TCRdb's table has in-frame clones only and misses some. The table has over 150,000 clones, 68% seen once; the top ten hold around 3%. Material for sequencing was PBMCs. Every receptor here comes from a woman aged 40 to 55 in good health and CMV-seropositive.

This clone was recorded a few times. The J gene is TRBJ2-7, the V gene TRBV5-4; 8 nucleotides align to TRBD2. The CDR3 is made up of 13 amino acids. Germline trimming cut 4 bases from V and 7 bases from J; bases unmatched to any gene: 7. The germline V gene encodes CDR1 SGHNT and CDR2 YYREEE (reference sequence). The CDR3 sequence is CASSPPGGREQYF. CDR3 DNA: TGTGCCAGCAGCCCGCCGGGGGGGAGGGAGCAGTACTTC.

This clone has only a few counts. The rearrangement links TRBV5-1 to TRBJ1-6, with D perhaps matching TRBD1 (6 bases). Trimming shortened V by 0 bases and J by 7 bases, and 14 bases separated the two germline ends. CDR3 size: 16 residues. The germline V gene has CDR1 SGHRS and CDR2 YFSETQ. CDR3 coding DNA: TGCGCCAGCAGCTTGGTGTTTGGGCAGGGGAATTCACCCCTCCACTTT. Encoded protein: CASSLVFGQGNSPLHF.